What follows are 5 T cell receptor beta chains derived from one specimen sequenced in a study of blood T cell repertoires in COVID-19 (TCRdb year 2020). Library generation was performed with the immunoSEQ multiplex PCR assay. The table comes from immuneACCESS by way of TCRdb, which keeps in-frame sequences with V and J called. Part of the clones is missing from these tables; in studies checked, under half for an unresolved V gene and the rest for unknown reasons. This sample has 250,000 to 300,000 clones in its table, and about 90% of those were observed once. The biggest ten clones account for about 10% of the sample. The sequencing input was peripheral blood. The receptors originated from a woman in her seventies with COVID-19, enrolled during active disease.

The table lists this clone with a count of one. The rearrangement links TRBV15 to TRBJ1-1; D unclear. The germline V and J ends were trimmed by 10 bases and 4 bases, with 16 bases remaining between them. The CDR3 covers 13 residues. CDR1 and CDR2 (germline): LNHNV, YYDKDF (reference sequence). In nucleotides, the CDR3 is TGTGCCATATCACTGAGAGGTGGCACTGAAGCTTTCTTT. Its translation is CAISLRGGTEAFF.

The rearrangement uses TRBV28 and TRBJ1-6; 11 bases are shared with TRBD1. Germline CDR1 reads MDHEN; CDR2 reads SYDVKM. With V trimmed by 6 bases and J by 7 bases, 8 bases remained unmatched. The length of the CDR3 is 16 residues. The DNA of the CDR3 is TGTGCCAGCAGCTCGGGGACAGGGGGTGCAAATTCACCCCTCCACTTT. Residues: CASSSGTGGANSPLHF.

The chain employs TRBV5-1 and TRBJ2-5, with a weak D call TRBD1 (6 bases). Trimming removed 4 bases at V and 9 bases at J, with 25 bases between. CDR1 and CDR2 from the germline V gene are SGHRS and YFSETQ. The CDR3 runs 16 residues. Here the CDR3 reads CASSPAWTAKPGAQYF. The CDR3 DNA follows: TGCGCCAGCAGCCCGGCGTGGACAGCCAAACCTGGGGCCCAGTACTTC.

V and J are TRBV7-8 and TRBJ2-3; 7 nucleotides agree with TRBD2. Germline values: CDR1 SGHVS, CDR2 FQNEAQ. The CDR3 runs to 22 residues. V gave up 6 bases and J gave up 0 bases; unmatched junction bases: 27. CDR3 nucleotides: TGTGCCAGCAGTCGCCTTTATCCGTTAGCGGGCCGCCCACCTCTCAGCACAGATACGCAGTATTTT. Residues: CASSRLYPLAGRPPLSTDTQYF.

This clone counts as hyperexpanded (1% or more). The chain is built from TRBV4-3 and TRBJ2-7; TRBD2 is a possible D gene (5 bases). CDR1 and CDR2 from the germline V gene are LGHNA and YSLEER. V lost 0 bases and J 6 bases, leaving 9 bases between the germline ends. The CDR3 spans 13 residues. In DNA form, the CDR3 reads TGCGCCAGCAGCCAAGATGGGAGCGCCGAGCAGTACTTC. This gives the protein CASSQDGSAEQYF.